The T cell receptor (beta chain) under discussion was sequenced for a study of blood T cell repertoires in COVID-19. Clones were read by immunoSEQ multiplex PCR, and TCRdb kept only the in-frame ones, dropping some. The sample has approximately 240,000 clones; nearly 85% are singletons. Seattle's enrolled individuals joined amid active infection and were then monitored longitudinally. V lost 6 bases, J lost 10 bases, and 8 bases stayed unmatched. Germline V gene lookup returns CDR1 MDHEN and CDR2 SYDVKM. The CDR3 is 13 residues long. This TCR was sampled from a woman under 40 with COVID-19, enrolled during active disease. What was sequenced was peripheral blood. The genes are TRBV28 and TRBJ1-4; 7 bases are a match to TRBD1. In DNA form, the CDR3 reads TGTGCCAGCAGCTATAGACAGGGTGGAAAACTGTTTTTT. It codes for CASSYRQGGKLFF.